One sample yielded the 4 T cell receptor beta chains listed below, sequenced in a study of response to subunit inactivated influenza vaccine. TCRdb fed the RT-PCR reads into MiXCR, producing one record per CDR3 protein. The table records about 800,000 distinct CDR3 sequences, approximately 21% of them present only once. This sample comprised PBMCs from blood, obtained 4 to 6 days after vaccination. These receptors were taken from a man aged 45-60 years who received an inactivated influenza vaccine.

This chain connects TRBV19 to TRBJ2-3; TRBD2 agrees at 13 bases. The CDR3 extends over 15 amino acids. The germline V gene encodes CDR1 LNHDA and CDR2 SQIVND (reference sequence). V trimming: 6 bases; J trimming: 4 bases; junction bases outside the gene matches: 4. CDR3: CASRKLAGGPDTQYF. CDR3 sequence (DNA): TGTGCCAGTAGGAAACTAGCGGGGGGGCCAGATACGCAGTATTTT.

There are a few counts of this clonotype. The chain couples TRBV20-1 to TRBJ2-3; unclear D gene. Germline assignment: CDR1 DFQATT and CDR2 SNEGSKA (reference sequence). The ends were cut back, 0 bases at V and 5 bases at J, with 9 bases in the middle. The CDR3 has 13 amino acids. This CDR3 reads CSARDPMGDTQYF. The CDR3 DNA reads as TGCAGTGCTAGAGATCCGATGGGAGATACGCAGTATTTT.

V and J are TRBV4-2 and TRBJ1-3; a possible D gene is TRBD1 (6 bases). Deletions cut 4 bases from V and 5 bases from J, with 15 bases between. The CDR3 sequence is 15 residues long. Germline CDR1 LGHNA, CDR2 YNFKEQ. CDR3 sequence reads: CASSRNPGERNTIYF. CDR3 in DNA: TGTGCCAGCAGCCGAAACCCAGGGGAAAGAAACACCATATATTTT.

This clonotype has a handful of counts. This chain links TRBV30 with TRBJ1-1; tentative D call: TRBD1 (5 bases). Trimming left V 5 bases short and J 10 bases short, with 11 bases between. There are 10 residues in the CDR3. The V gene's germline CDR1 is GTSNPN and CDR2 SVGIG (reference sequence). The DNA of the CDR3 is TGTGCCTGGGCGGCAGGGAGAGCTTTCTTT. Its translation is CAWAAGRAFF.